Below are 12 T cell receptor beta chains sequenced from a single sample in a study of T cells after yellow fever vaccination. MiXCR, run by TCRdb on the 5' RACE reads, gives a single entry per CDR3 protein. Altogether roughly 190,000 distinct CDR3 sequences are present, about 10% being singletons, with the ten largest covering less than 40%. The sample here was CD8+ T cells sorted from PBMCs, taken 15 days after the yellow fever booster vaccination. These receptors were collected from a man younger than 35 who received the YFV17D yellow fever vaccine.

This chain links TRBV6-5 with TRBJ1-2, with TRBD1 matching 9 bases. J gave up 7 bases and V 6 bases, and 6 bases lay outside the gene matches. This CDR3 contains 13 residues. Germline V lookup: CDR1 MNHEY, CDR2 SVGAGI. The CDR3 region has the DNA TGTGCCAGCAGGACAACAGGGGGCGTTGGCTACACCTTC. Encoded protein: CASRTTGGVGYTF.

This clonotype was found a few times. This chain links TRBV11-2 with TRBJ2-5; D not resolved. Trimming took off 5 bases at V and 5 bases at J, with 18 bases between the two ends. Germline V gene lookup returns CDR1 SGHAT and CDR2 FQNNGV. CDR3 length: 15 residues. This chain's CDR3 is CASSPELGRFETQYF. The CDR3 DNA sequence: TGTGCCAGCAGCCCGGAGCTGGGTAGGTTCGAGACCCAGTACTTC.

CDR3 coding DNA: TGCGCCAGCAGCTTGGTGGGGGGGAGCAATCAGCCCCAGCATTTT. Encoded protein: CASSLVGGSNQPQHF. The chain joins TRBV5-1 to TRBJ1-5; TRBD1 is a possible D gene (5 bases). The length of the CDR3 is 15 residues. Germline V gives CDR1 SGHRS, CDR2 YFSETQ. The ends were cut back, 0 bases at V and 1 base at J, with 8 bases in the middle.

The chain has TRBV5-1 and TRBJ2-2; the D call may be TRBD1 or TRBD2 (6 bases each). Germline V gene data show CDR1 as SGHRS and CDR2 as YFSETQ. The CDR3 sequence is 18 residues long. The V end lost 3 bases, the J end lost 5 bases, and 23 bases lay between the germline ends. The CDR3 DNA follows: TGCGCCAGCAGCTCCCTCGGACCGGGGGCGATGTGGACCGGGGAGCTGTTTTTT. The encoded protein is CASSSLGPGAMWTGELFF. Complete variable domain (other parts from reference TRBV5-1 and TRBJ2-2): KAGVTQTPRYLIKTRGQQVTLSCSPISGHRSVSWYQQTPGQGLQFLFEYFSETQRNKGNFPGRFSGRQFSNSRSEMNVSTLELGDSALYLCASSSLGPGAMWTGELFFGEGSRLTVL.

This clonotype turned up a few times. V usage is TRBV6-4 and J usage is TRBJ2-1, with D perhaps TRBD1 (6 bases). Trimming took off 3 bases at V and 5 bases at J, with 11 bases between the two ends. The CDR3 loop spans 14 amino acids. In germline, CDR1 is MRHNA, CDR2 SNTAGT. CDR3 nucleotide sequence: TGTGCCAGCAGTGAATGGCAGGGGAACAATGAGCAGTTCTTC. It encodes CASSEWQGNNEQFF.

This clonotype appeared many times. The chain combines TRBV7-8 with TRBJ2-2, with TRBD2 identical over 12 bases. This CDR3 has 19 amino acids. After removal of 3 bases from V and 0 bases from J, the junction contained 8 bases not matched to a gene. The V gene's germline CDR1 is SGHVS and CDR2 FQNEAQ. This CDR3 reads CASSFGTSGPRANTGELFF. The CDR3 region has the DNA TGTGCCAGCAGCTTCGGGACTAGCGGGCCGAGAGCGAACACCGGGGAGCTGTTTTTT. The complete variable domain, with remaining parts taken from reference TRBV7-8 and TRBJ2-2, reads GAGVSQSPRYKVAKRGQDVALRCDPISGHVSLFWYQQALGQGPEFLTYFQNEAQLDKSGLPSDRFFAERPEGSVSTLKIQRTQQEDSAVYLCASSFGTSGPRANTGELFFGEGSRLTVL.

This clonotype was counted between two and nine times. The J gene is TRBJ2-3, the V gene TRBV6-5, with D hard to call. This CDR3 is 13 amino acids long. V was clipped by 3 bases and J by 4 bases, with 8 bases between them. Germline V gene data show CDR1 as MNHEY and CDR2 as SVGAGI. The DNA of the CDR3 is TGTGCCAGCAGTTATGGGTGGGCAGATACGCAGTATTTT. Translated: CASSYGWADTQYF.

Concerning this clonotype: A read error may be the cause here, since a much bigger clone is one base away. The chain employs TRBV27 and TRBJ2-3; TRBD2 matches 8 bases. The CDR3 runs 16 residues. Germline V CDR1 and CDR2: MNHEY, SMNVEV (reference sequence). The trim removed 8 bases at V and 2 bases at J, leaving 12 bases unmatched. The CDR3 is CASGAGAGDYTDTQYF. DNA of the CDR3: TGTGCCAGCGGAGCTGGAGCGGGGGACTACACAGATACGCAGTATTTT.

This clonotype is medium-sized. This chain links TRBV6-6 with TRBJ2-3, with D perhaps matching TRBD1 (6 bases). Germline values: CDR1 MNHNY, CDR2 SVGAGI (reference sequence). CDR3 length equals 18 residues. Between the trimmed V and J ends, which lost 3 bases and 2 bases, there was a span of 21 bases. The CDR3 DNA reads TGTGCCAGCAGTTATACCTCCGGAGGACAGCGTCTCACAGATACGCAGTATTTT. Translation gives CASSYTSGGQRLTDTQYF.

This chain links TRBV7-9 with TRBJ2-1, with unresolved D. The V end lost 5 bases, the J end lost 0 bases, and 11 bases lay between the germline ends. CDR1 SEHNR and CDR2 FQNEAQ come from the germline V gene (reference sequence). The CDR3 is made up of 15 amino acids. CDR3 sequence: CASSAPLDSYNEQFF. The CDR3 DNA reads TGTGCCAGCAGCGCCCCGCTCGACTCCTACAATGAGCAGTTCTTC.

This clonotype was seen many times. The chain uses TRBV9 and TRBJ2-5, with 11 positions matching TRBD2. J lost 2 bases, V lost 4 bases, and 7 bases had no gene match. The CDR3 runs 16 residues. Germline CDR1 and CDR2: SGDLS and YYNGEE. The CDR3 region has the DNA TGTGCCAGCAGCCCCCTTAGCGGGGGGGCTCAAGAGACCCAGTACTTC. Its protein is CASSPLSGGAQETQYF. Based on the CDR3 plus reference TRBV9 and TRBJ2-5, the full variable domain is DSGVTQTPKHLITATGQRVTLRCSPRSGDLSVYWYQQSLDQGLQFLIQYYNGEERAKGNILERFSAQQFPDLHSELNLSSLELGDSALYFCASSPLSGGAQETQYFGPGTRLLVL.

This clonotype was seen a few times. The chain carries TRBV20-1 and TRBJ1-2; D ambiguous. This CDR3 contains 14 residues. Between the trimmed V and J ends, which lost 2 bases and 7 bases, there was a span of 17 bases. From germline, CDR1 is DFQATT and CDR2 SNEGSKA (reference sequence). Written as DNA, the CDR3 is TGCAGTGCTAGACCAGCGGACGGCCTCGGTGGCTACACCTTC. Amino acid sequence: CSARPADGLGGYTF.